Below are 10 T cell receptor beta chains sequenced from a single sample in a study of CD8 T cells in Susac syndrome. Random hexamers were used to reverse transcribe the RNA input (about 0.5 to 1 ug). TCRdb re-called the immunoSEQ multiplex PCR reads with MiXCR, one entry per CDR3 protein. The table has about 140,000 distinct CDR3 sequences, around 93% seen once. The material sequenced was CD4+ T cells from PBMCs. The receptor set was obtained from a human donor with Susac syndrome.

The J gene is TRBJ1-2, the V gene TRBV12-3 or TRBV12-4, with D possibly being TRBD1 (5 bases). V lost 6 bases and J 7 bases, leaving 15 bases between the germline ends. There are 13 residues in the CDR3. CDR3 DNA: TGTGCCAGCAGATTAAGTGGGGGTCGTGGCTACACCTTC. It yields the protein CASRLSGGRGYTF.

The chain couples TRBV20-1 to TRBJ2-1, with 12 bases aligning to TRBD2. The CDR3 length is 16 residues. Trimming removed 5 bases from V and 6 bases from J; junction bases left unmatched: 11. Looked up from germline, CDR1 is DFQATT and CDR2 is SNEGSKA (reference sequence). The CDR3 loop is CSALLAGGFLGNEQFF. DNA of the CDR3: TGCAGTGCTTTACTAGCGGGAGGCTTCCTCGGCAATGAGCAGTTCTTC.

V and J are TRBV12-3 or TRBV12-4 and TRBJ1-2; weak D call: TRBD1 (5 bases). Trimming stripped 4 bases from V and 2 bases from J, with 14 bases between. The CDR3 extends over 15 amino acids. The DNA of the CDR3 is TGTGCCAGCAGTTACCCAGGGACCGGGAACTATGGCTACACCTTC. Amino acid sequence: CASSYPGTGNYGYTF.

The J gene is TRBJ1-1, the V gene TRBV20-1, with a weak D call TRBD1 (6 bases). CDR3 size: 14 residues. V gave up 0 bases and J gave up 6 bases, with 14 bases separating them. CDR1 DFQATT and CDR2 SNEGSKA come from the germline V gene (reference sequence). The CDR3 DNA sequence: TGCAGTGCTAGAGATCGAAGGGGGAGGCCTGAAGCTTTCTTT. Protein sequence: CSARDRRGRPEAFF.

The rearrangement uses TRBV7-9 and TRBJ1-4, with 8 positions matching TRBD1. CDR3 length: 15 amino acids. Trimming at V came to 5 bases and at J to 5 bases, leaving 7 bases not matched to a gene. Germline V gene lookup returns CDR1 SEHNR and CDR2 FQNEAQ (reference sequence). This CDR3 reads CASSPDRGRNEKLFF. CDR3 nucleotide sequence: TGTGCCAGCAGCCCCGACAGGGGTAGGAATGAAAAACTGTTTTTT.

The chain uses TRBV5-4 and TRBJ2-7, with 10 nucleotides matching TRBD2. The germline V gene encodes CDR1 SGHNT and CDR2 YYREEE (reference sequence). V trimming: 4 bases; J trimming: 5 bases; junction bases outside the gene matches: 3. The length of the CDR3 is 13 residues. The DNA of the CDR3 is TGTGCCAGCAGCCAGCTAGCGGGAGACGAGCAGTACTTC. It translates to CASSQLAGDEQYF.

V usage is TRBV3-1 and J usage is TRBJ2-1; TRBD2 aligns across 8 bases. The CDR3 totals 16 residues. With 4 bases clipped from V and 12 bases from J, the junction kept 17 bases outside the gene matches. From germline, CDR1 is LGHDT and CDR2 YNNKEL (reference sequence). CDR3 DNA: TGTGCCAGCAGCCCCTTGAGGCGCTCCGGGACTAGTGTGCAGTTCTTC. Amino acids: CASSPLRRSGTSVQFF.

This clonotype is a singleton in its sample. V gene TRBV5-6 combines with J gene TRBJ2-4, with 12 bases matching TRBD2. This CDR3 comprises 19 residues. Trimming took 4 bases from V and 0 from J; bases not matched to a gene: 11. The germline CDR1 and CDR2 sequences are SGHDT and YYEEEE. The CDR3 DNA reads TGTGCCAGCAGCGCTTTTGGGACTAGCGGGCCTCTAGCCAAAAACATTCAGTACTTC. Translated: CASSAFGTSGPLAKNIQYF.

The rearrangement links TRBV15 to TRBJ2-5, with 12 bases lining up with TRBD2. J lost 5 bases, V lost 3 bases, and 10 bases had no gene match. The germline CDR1 and CDR2 sequences are LNHNV and YYDKDF (reference sequence). The CDR3 is 17 residues long. The CDR3 sequence: CATSRLGRGLAGETQYF. CDR3 DNA sequence: TGTGCCACCAGCAGGTTGGGAAGGGGACTAGCGGGCGAGACCCAGTACTTC.

CDR3 DNA sequence: TGCAGTGCTAGAGTTGGGAAAGGGGTCTCCTATGGCTACACCTTC. Protein sequence: CSARVGKGVSYGYTF. J is TRBJ1-2 and V is TRBV20-1; tentative D call: TRBD1 (5 bases). Germline V gives CDR1 DFQATT, CDR2 SNEGSKA (reference sequence). The CDR3 is made up of 15 amino acids. V dropped 1 base and J dropped 4 bases, with 16 bases sitting between them.